A selection of T cell receptor beta chains follows, all from one sample in a study of Graves' ophthalmopathy and Graves' hyperthyroidism. TCRdb re-analysed the multiplex PCR reads in MiXCR, keeping a single row per CDR3 protein. Of 400,000 or so distinct CDR3 sequences listed, approximately 17% are singletons. The sequenced sample was peripheral blood. Receptor source: an adult woman with stable Graves' hyperthyroidism. Each CDR3 is given with its conserved first and last residue. The D gene is left open where the match is weak.

>TRBJ1-3|TRBV28|TRBD1
CASRIQGALGTIYF
>TRBJ2-7|TRBV20-1|.
CSALAPRVRGEQYF
>TRBJ2-5|TRBV6-2/TRBV6-3|TRBD2
CASSRRTSGSETQYF
>TRBJ2-7|TRBV4-2|.
CASSQDLPSYTSEQYF
>TRBJ2-7|TRBV4-2|TRBD1
CASSQDRQGWNPREQYF
>TRBJ2-2|TRBV30|.
CAWSIGGELFF
>TRBJ2-4|TRBV6-1|.
CASSAGQPQKNIQYF
>TRBJ1-1|TRBV9|.
CASSQQQNTEAFF
>TRBJ1-5|TRBV12-3/TRBV12-4|TRBD1
CASSRDRESNQPQHF
>TRBJ2-5|TRBV28|.
CASSLSGSVQTQYF
>TRBJ1-1|TRBV29-1|.
CSVGGHPNTEAFF
>TRBJ2-7|TRBV6-1|TRBD2
CASSAGGGAFYEQYF
>TRBJ1-5|TRBV19|.
CASSFQSQANQPQHF
>TRBJ2-5|TRBV6-2/TRBV6-3|.
CASSYSINPMETQYF
>TRBJ2-7|TRBV6-1|.
CASSPLRGSSYEQYF
>TRBJ2-5|TRBV12-5|.
CASGLEETQYF
>TRBJ2-7|TRBV6-2/TRBV6-3|.
CASSYRAVLYEQYF
>TRBJ1-1|TRBV30|.
CAWSVTYEAFF
>TRBJ1-5|TRBV5-5|.
CASTPRLQNQPQHF
>TRBJ2-4|TRBV11-2|TRBD2
CASGLAGVQNIQYF